Below are 5 T cell receptor beta chains sequenced from a single sample in a study of OX40 agonist ivuxolimab in advanced cancers. Method: immunoSEQ multiplex PCR; TCRdb's copy keeps in-frame clones and lacks some. The sample lists roughly 68,000 clones; over 75% were seen once. The sample here was CD4+ or CD8+ T cells sorted from blood, taken in a trial of the OX40 agonist ivuxolimab. The source is an adult with an advanced solid tumor such as melanoma, head and neck, liver or kidney cancer.

The V call is TRBV6-5, the J call TRBJ1-3; D is unresolved. V lost 4 bases to trimming and J lost 0 bases, with 13 bases between them. Germline CDR1 and CDR2: MNHEY and SVGAGI. CDR3 size: 16 residues. This chain's CDR3 is CASSSNRASSGNTIYF. The CDR3 DNA is TGTGCCAGCAGTTCCAACCGAGCGAGCTCTGGAAACACCATATATTTT.

CDR3 region: CAWTLAGWNEQFF. The CDR3 DNA reads as TGTGCCTGGACACTAGCGGGGTGGAATGAGCAGTTCTTC. The J gene is TRBJ2-1, the V gene TRBV30; 10 bases align to TRBD2. J lost 7 bases, V lost 4 bases, and 4 bases had no gene match. This CDR3 has 13 amino acids. The germline CDR1 and CDR2 sequences are GTSNPN and SVGIG (reference sequence). Full variable domain (outside the CDR3, taken from reference TRBV30 and TRBJ2-1): SQTIHQWPATLVQPVGSPLSLECTVEGTSNPNLYWYRQAAGRGLQLLFYSVGIGQISSEVPQNLSASRPQDRQFILSSKKLLLSDSGFYLCAWTLAGWNEQFFGPGTRLTVL.

This clone was seen only once. The V gene is TRBV27, the J gene TRBJ1-6; a weak D match, TRBD1 (5 bases). The germline V gene encodes CDR1 MNHEY and CDR2 SMNVEV (reference sequence). This CDR3 spans 12 amino acids. Trimming shortened V by 3 bases and J by 14 bases, and 11 bases separated the two germline ends. The CDR3 sequence is CASSLRGMSLHF. In DNA form, the CDR3 reads TGTGCCAGCAGTTTGCGGGGGATGTCCCTCCACTTT.

The V call is TRBV19, the J call TRBJ2-5, with no clear D. This CDR3 has 14 amino acids. The V and J ends lost 5 bases and 1 base respectively, with 11 bases between them. Germline assignment: CDR1 LNHDA and CDR2 SQIVND (reference sequence). The CDR3 region is CASSRSGSQETQYF. The DNA of the CDR3 is TGTGCCAGTAGTCGGTCTGGGTCCCAAGAGACCCAGTACTTC.

The rearrangement uses TRBV5-4 and TRBJ2-7; D is perhaps TRBD1 or TRBD2 (5 bases each). The CDR3 covers 16 residues. The V end was cut by 4 bases, the J end by 2 bases, with 19 bases between. Germline lookup yields CDR1 SGHNT and CDR2 YYREEE (reference sequence). As DNA, the CDR3 is TGTGCCAGCAGCCCCGGCGTATCCGGGGCCACCTACGAGCAGTACTTC. Translating it yields CASSPGVSGATYEQYF.